Each of the 25 T cell receptor beta chains below was sequenced from the same sample in a study of blood T cell repertoires in COVID-19. Assay: immunoSEQ multiplex PCR; the TCRdb copy retains only in-frame clones and omits some. The sample carries about 140,000 clones, approximately 88% recorded once. Sequencing was done on a sample of peripheral blood. The receptor set was obtained from a man between 60 and 75 years old with active or convalescent COVID-19.

The chain carries TRBV10-3 and TRBJ1-1, with D possibly matching TRBD1 (6 bases). There are 13 residues in the CDR3. Germline V gene data show CDR1 as ENHRY and CDR2 as SYGVKD. With 6 bases removed from V and 1 base from J, the gap between germline ends came to 9 bases. In DNA form, the CDR3 reads TGTGCCATCAGCGGGGGGCCGAACACTGAAGCTTTCTTT. This gives the protein CAISGGPNTEAFF.

The J gene is TRBJ2-7, the V gene TRBV7-2; 11 positions agree with TRBD2. V was pared by 5 bases and J by 7 bases, with 7 bases of the junction left unmatched. Looked up from germline, CDR1 is SGHTA and CDR2 is FQGNSA. CDR3 length: 14 amino acids. The CDR3 loop reads CASSPRLAGGEQYF. CDR3 nucleotides: TGTGCCAGCAGCCCCCGGCTAGCGGGAGGAGAGCAGTACTTC.

The chain employs TRBV11-3 and TRBJ2-5, with D possibly being TRBD1 (6 bases). The germline V gene has CDR1 SGHNT and CDR2 YENEEA. V lost 5 bases, J lost 8 bases, and 9 bases lay in between. The CDR3 loop spans 11 amino acids. CDR3 nucleotides: TGTGCCAGCAGCGCAGGGGTAACCCAGTACTTC. This encodes CASSAGVTQYF. The full variable domain, its missing parts supplied by reference TRBV11-3 and TRBJ2-5, is EAGVVQSPRYKIIEKKQPVAFWCNPISGHNTLYWYLQNLGQGPELLIRYENEEAVDDSQLPKDRFSAERLKGVDSTLKIQPAELGDSAVYLCASSAGVTQYFGPGTRLLVL.

This clone was counted a few times. The genes are TRBV4-1 and TRBJ2-1; 12 bases line up with TRBD2. Germline V CDR1 and CDR2: MGHRA, YSYEKL. CDR3 length equals 18 residues. V shed 7 bases, J shed 7 bases, and the junction held 17 bases outside the gene matches. The CDR3 here is CASTPNLFGLAGPNEQFF. CDR3 coding DNA: TGCGCCAGCACTCCAAACCTTTTCGGACTAGCGGGGCCTAATGAGCAGTTCTTC.

CDR3 in amino acids: CASRRTGPNYNEQFF. The CDR3 DNA is TGTGCCAGCAGGCGGACAGGGCCGAATTACAATGAGCAGTTCTTC. V is TRBV28 and J is TRBJ2-1; TRBD1 agrees at 8 bases. In germline, CDR1 is MDHEN, CDR2 SYDVKM. V shed 6 bases, J shed 4 bases, and the junction held 8 bases outside the gene matches. This CDR3 has 15 residues. The full variable domain, completed using reference TRBV28 and TRBJ2-1, is DVKVTQSSRYLVKRTGEKVFLECVQDMDHENMFWYRQDPGLGLRLIYFSYDVKMKEKGDIPEGYSVSREKKERFSLILESASTNQTSMYLCASRRTGPNYNEQFFGPGTRLTVL.

The table lists this clone with a few counts. V gene TRBV9 combines with J gene TRBJ1-2; a possible D gene is TRBD1 (5 bases). Germline V gene data show CDR1 as SGDLS and CDR2 as YYNGEE. There are 14 residues in the CDR3. V was pared by 4 bases and J by 6 bases, with 16 bases between. CDR3 DNA: TGTGCCAGCAGCCCCGGGGCGGGGAGGGATGGCTACACCTTC. It yields the protein CASSPGAGRDGYTF.

The chain employs TRBV18 and TRBJ2-2, with 8 nucleotides matching TRBD2. This CDR3 comprises 16 residues. Germline CDR1 and CDR2: KGHSH and LQKENI. V dropped 1 base and J dropped 3; count of bases not matched to a gene: 4. The CDR3 reads CASSPLLLADTGELFF. The CDR3, as DNA: TGTGCCAGCTCACCACTTCTACTAGCGGACACCGGGGAGCTGTTTTTT.

This chain connects TRBV7-8 to TRBJ1-5, with no clear D. CDR3 length: 13 residues. Germline values: CDR1 SGHVS, CDR2 FQNEAQ. The ends were cut back, 1 base at V and 7 bases at J, with 8 bases in the middle. The CDR3 DNA is TGTGCCAGCAGCTTAGTCGCGGCGCAGCCCCAGCATTTT. It translates to CASSLVAAQPQHF.

This clone was recorded once. V is TRBV5-1 and J is TRBJ2-7; 10 nucleotides line up with TRBD2. CDR3 length: 15 amino acids. Per germline, CDR1 SGHRS and CDR2 YFSETQ. The J segment lost 3 bases and the V segment lost 2 bases, leaving 5 bases of the junction unmatched. CDR3 bases: TGCGCCAGCAGCTTCGGACTAGCGGAGTTCTACGAGCAGTACTTC. This gives the protein CASSFGLAEFYEQYF. The full variable domain, its missing parts supplied by reference TRBV5-1 and TRBJ2-7, is KAGVTQTPRYLIKTRGQQVTLSCSPISGHRSVSWYQQTPGQGLQFLFEYFSETQRNKGNFPGRFSGRQFSNSRSEMNVSTLELGDSALYLCASSFGLAEFYEQYFGPGTRLTVT.

This chain connects TRBV25-1 to TRBJ2-2; TRBD1 aligns across 7 bases. CDR1 MGHDK and CDR2 SYGVNS come from the germline V gene. J lost 4 bases, V lost 10 bases, and 9 bases had no gene match. The CDR3 is 14 amino acids. For the CDR3, the DNA is TGTGCCACCGAGGGACAGTGGTTCACCGGGGAGCTGTTTTTT. Amino acids: CATEGQWFTGELFF.

The chain is built from TRBV25-1 and TRBJ1-3, with 11 bases identical to TRBD1. CDR1 and CDR2 (germline): MGHDK, SYGVNS. The V gene end was trimmed by 2 bases and the J gene end by 7 bases; junction bases not matched to a gene: 4. The CDR3 sequence is 15 residues long. CDR3 sequence (DNA): TGTGCCAGCAGTGAACGGACAGGGGGCAAGAACACCATATATTTT. Translating it yields CASSERTGGKNTIYF.

The V call is TRBV29-1, the J call TRBJ1-4; 10 nucleotides match TRBD1. Per the germline V gene, CDR1 is SQVTM and CDR2 is ANQGSEA. V lost 5 bases, J lost 8 bases, and 5 bases stayed unmatched. The CDR3 runs to 13 residues. This CDR3 is CSVSGTGEEKLFF. For the CDR3, the DNA is TGCAGCGTTTCCGGGACAGGGGAAGAAAAACTGTTTTTT.

This chain uses TRBV5-1 with TRBJ2-3; 8 bases align to TRBD2. This CDR3 is 16 amino acids long. The germline gives CDR1 SGHRS, CDR2 YFSETQ. V shed 4 bases and J 2 bases; nucleotides not matched to a gene: 9. CDR3 in amino acids: CASSLTSGGNTDTQYF. Written as DNA, the CDR3 is TGCGCCAGCAGCCTCACTAGCGGTGGCAACACAGATACGCAGTATTTT. Combining the CDR3 with reference TRBV5-1 and TRBJ2-3 gives the whole variable domain KAGVTQTPRYLIKTRGQQVTLSCSPISGHRSVSWYQQTPGQGLQFLFEYFSETQRNKGNFPGRFSGRQFSNSRSEMNVSTLELGDSALYLCASSLTSGGNTDTQYFGPGTRLTVL.

This rearrangement joins TRBV6-2 or TRBV6-3 to TRBJ2-5; TRBD1 matches at 7 bases. The CDR3 is made up of 14 amino acids. The junction had 3 bases not matched to a gene; V was cut back by 0 bases and J by 5 bases. Germline lookup yields CDR1 MNHEY and CDR2 SVGEGT. The CDR3 spells CASSYSIQGETQYF. The CDR3 bases are TGTGCCAGCAGTTACTCGATACAGGGGGAGACCCAGTACTTC.

The chain joins TRBV2 to TRBJ2-5, with D perhaps matching TRBD2 (5 bases). The ends were cut back, 0 bases at V and 10 bases at J, with 9 bases in the middle. There are 12 residues in the CDR3. In germline, CDR1 is SNHLY, CDR2 FYNNEI. CDR3 nucleotides: TGTGCCAGCAGTGAAGCCACTAGTGTCCAGTACTTC. It specifies CASSEATSVQYF.

This clone was seen a handful of times. The chain couples TRBV7-2 to TRBJ1-6; 8 bases line up with TRBD1. Per germline, CDR1 SGHTA and CDR2 FQGNSA. The CDR3 covers 15 residues. The ends lost 1 base at V and 10 bases at J; junction bases unmatched: 6. CDR3 in amino acids: CASSLGTGGGSPLHF. In DNA form, the CDR3 reads TGTGCCAGCAGCTTAGGTACAGGGGGAGGGTCACCCCTCCACTTT.

The V and J genes are TRBV11-2 and TRBJ1-2; 7 nucleotides line up with TRBD1. J lost 3 bases, V lost 1 base, and 5 bases had no gene match. The germline V gene has CDR1 SGHAT and CDR2 FQNNGV. The length of the CDR3 is 15 residues. CDR3 nucleotides: TGTGCCAGCAGCTTAGTGGAGGGGGCTTACTATGGCTACACCTTC. Amino acid sequence: CASSLVEGAYYGYTF.

This clone appeared a single time. This rearrangement joins TRBV7-2 to TRBJ1-5, with TRBD1 identical over 11 bases. CDR1 is SGHTA, CDR2 FQGNSA, per germline. The CDR3 covers 15 residues. V dropped 5 bases and J dropped 7; count of bases not matched to a gene: 7. CDR3 sequence: CASSPPGDRGQPQHF. In DNA, the CDR3 is TGTGCCAGCAGCCCCCCTGGGGACAGGGGGCAGCCCCAGCATTTT.

The chain employs TRBV10-1 and TRBJ1-1; 7 bases match TRBD1. The V and J ends lost 5 bases and 1 base, in that order; junction bases with no gene match: 4. Germline-derived CDR1 and CDR2 are WNHNN and SYGVQD (reference sequence). There are 14 residues in the CDR3. This CDR3 reads CASSKGQPNTEAFF. The CDR3 region has the DNA TGCGCCAGCAGTAAGGGACAGCCGAACACTGAAGCTTTCTTT.

The chain links TRBV19 to TRBJ2-6; TRBD1 matches 7 bases. Trimming cost V 3 bases and J 4 bases; bases outside gene matches: 9. This CDR3 has 17 amino acids. CDR1 is LNHDA and CDR2 is SQIVND in the germline V gene (reference sequence). The CDR3, as DNA: TGTGCCAGTAGTATGACAGGGTATATCCTCGGGGCCAACGTCCTGACTTTC. The encoded protein is CASSMTGYILGANVLTF. The whole variable domain, remainder taken from reference TRBV19 and TRBJ2-6, is DGGITQSPKYLFRKEGQNVTLSCEQNLNHDAMYWYRQDPGQGLRLIYYSQIVNDFQKGDIAEGYSVSREKKESFPLTVTSAQKNPTAFYLCASSMTGYILGANVLTFGAGSRLTVL.

The V gene is TRBV7-9, the J gene TRBJ1-5; a possible D gene is TRBD1 (5 bases). Trimming stripped 2 bases from V and 7 bases from J, with 6 bases between. The CDR3 totals 12 residues. CDR1 is SEHNR, CDR2 FQNEAQ, per germline (reference sequence). The CDR3: CASSLQGQPQHF. Written as DNA, the CDR3 is TGTGCCAGCAGCTTACAGGGCCAGCCCCAGCATTTT.

For the CDR3, the DNA is TGTGCCAGCAGCCTCGGGACAGGTGGGGGCGAGCAGTACTTC. Amino acid sequence: CASSLGTGGGEQYF. The genes are TRBV11-2 and TRBJ2-7; 8 positions agree with TRBD1. Germline loops: CDR1 SGHAT, CDR2 FQNNGV. There are 14 residues in the CDR3. The junction had 9 bases not matched to a gene; V was cut back by 5 bases and J by 6 bases.

This clone was recorded a few times. The chain uses TRBV27 and TRBJ1-1; weak D call: TRBD1 (6 bases). This CDR3 is 15 amino acids long. Per the germline V gene, CDR1 is MNHEY and CDR2 is SMNVEV (reference sequence). Trimming stripped 5 bases from V and 0 bases from J, with 13 bases between. The CDR3 region is CASSPHTGMNTEAFF. DNA of the CDR3: TGTGCCAGCAGTCCCCACACAGGGATGAACACTGAAGCTTTCTTT.

The rearrangement links TRBV24-1 to TRBJ1-2; TRBD1 matches 8 bases. Trimming removed 4 bases from V and 6 bases from J; junction bases left unmatched: 0. The CDR3 consists of 12 residues. Germline loops: CDR1 KGHDR, CDR2 SFDVKD. CDR3 loop: CATSEQGDGYTF. For the CDR3, the DNA is TGTGCCACCAGTGAACAGGGGGATGGCTACACCTTC.

The rearrangement links TRBV4-1 to TRBJ2-2; 12 nucleotides align to TRBD2. CDR3 size: 19 residues. V shed 4 bases and J 0 bases; nucleotides not matched to a gene: 9. Per germline, CDR1 MGHRA and CDR2 YSYEKL. DNA of the CDR3: TGCGCCAGCAGCCTAGGTCCCCTAGCGGGAGGGCCGAACACCGGGGAGCTGTTTTTT. Protein product: CASSLGPLAGGPNTGELFF.